This T cell receptor beta chain was observed in a study of blood T cell repertoires in COVID-19. Study summary: Whether acute or convalescent, the COVID-19 samples came from the United States, Italy and Spain. Sources were T cells, B-cell-depleted T cells, or PBMCs; the material itself was cDNA or gDNA.

Authors' data handling: Cell counts per sample came from amplifying reference gene primers. Assay used: immunoSEQ multiplex PCR; TCRdb lists only in-frame clones, some missing. The DNA gave D and trimming, while V, J and clone size come from that table. Counted here are 120,000 or so clones, about 70% occurring once; the ten biggest clones make up 2.2%. Germline CDR1 reads SQVTM; CDR2 reads ANQGSEA. The trim removed 5 bases at V and 4 bases at J, leaving 3 bases unmatched. The CDR3 has 12 residues. What was sequenced was peripheral blood. The J gene is TRBJ1-1, the V gene TRBV29-1; 8 nucleotides agree with TRBD1. The TCR sequence derives from a woman between 65 and 79 years old with acute or convalescent COVID-19. The CDR3 nucleotides read TGCAGCGTTTCCGGACAGGGCACTGAAGCTTTCTTT. Translated: CSVSGQGTEAFF.